These 25 T cell receptor beta chains were all obtained from the same sample, sequenced in a study of blood T cell repertoires in COVID-19. Clones were read by immunoSEQ multiplex PCR, and TCRdb kept only the in-frame ones, dropping some. The data hold 200,000 or so clones, with about four fifths observed a single time. Sample: PBMCs or T cells enriched from blood (not recorded which). These receptors all stem from a woman between 50 and 59 years old who had been exposed to COVID-19.

As concerns this clone: Other DNA sequences in this specimen translate into the identical CDR3. The rearrangement links TRBV12-3 or TRBV12-4 to TRBJ2-3, with D perhaps matching TRBD1 (6 bases). Trimming left V 2 bases short and J 4 bases short, with 7 bases between. This CDR3 comprises 13 residues. The CDR3 loop reads CASSLTGSDTQYF. In DNA, the CDR3 is TGTGCCAGCAGTTTAACAGGGTCAGATACGCAGTATTTT.

The gene calls are TRBV24-1 and TRBJ2-4, with D perhaps matching TRBD2 (7 bases). In germline, CDR1 is KGHDR, CDR2 SFDVKD. Between the trimmed V and J ends, which lost 3 bases and 8 bases, there was a span of 19 bases. This CDR3 is 16 amino acids long. CDR3 residues: CATSDPLGGGRDIQYF. The DNA of the CDR3 is TGTGCCACCAGTGATCCCTTAGGGGGGGGCCGAGACATTCAGTACTTC.

The chain uses TRBV7-9 and TRBJ1-5; the D is unclear. Trimming pared 4 bases from V and 4 bases from J, leaving 5 bases between. The CDR3 is 12 residues long. Germline assignment: CDR1 SEHNR and CDR2 FQNEAQ (reference sequence). CDR3 coding DNA: TGTGCCAGCAGCTATCTAAATCAGCCCCAGCATTTT. This codes for CASSYLNQPQHF.

The chain uses TRBV12-5 and TRBJ1-3; D remains unclear. Germline CDR1 and CDR2: LGHNT and FRNRAP. The CDR3 is 15 residues long. V lost 0 bases to trimming and J lost 4 bases, with 10 bases between them. This CDR3 is CASGLVRGGGNTIYF. As DNA, the CDR3 is TGTGCTAGTGGTTTGGTACGAGGAGGAGGAAACACCATATATTTT.

This clone appeared a single time. This chain connects TRBV12-3 or TRBV12-4 to TRBJ1-6, with D unresolved. CDR3 length: 12 amino acids. Trimming removed 7 bases at V and 5 bases at J, with 6 bases between. The CDR3 DNA follows: TGTGCCAGCACCCGCGATAATTCACCCCTCCACTTT. This gives the protein CASTRDNSPLHF.

This chain links TRBV12-3 or TRBV12-4 with TRBJ1-3; D not resolved. V was clipped by 3 bases and J by 6 bases, with 3 bases between them. The CDR3 runs to 11 residues. CDR3 sequence (DNA): TGTGCCAGCAGTTTTCAAAACACCATATATTTT. Translation gives CASSFQNTIYF.

The rearrangement joins TRBV9 to TRBJ2-1, with TRBD2 identical over 7 bases. This CDR3 contains 18 residues. Germline CDR1 and CDR2: SGDLS and YYNGEE. Unmatched junction bases numbered 9, after V lost 0 bases and J lost 0 bases. The CDR3 is CASSVVTSAGSSYNEQFF. DNA of the CDR3: TGTGCCAGCAGCGTAGTTACTAGCGCGGGAAGCTCCTACAATGAGCAGTTCTTC.

V gene TRBV10-1 combines with J gene TRBJ1-1; 7 nucleotides align to TRBD1. The CDR3 has 11 residues. Germline CDR1 and CDR2: WNHNN and SYGVQD (reference sequence). V trimming: 10 bases; J trimming: 5 bases; junction bases outside the gene matches: 4. The CDR3 region is CATSTGTEAFF. CDR3 DNA sequence: TGCGCCACTTCGACAGGGACTGAAGCTTTCTTT.

The chain joins TRBV12-3 or TRBV12-4 to TRBJ1-2; no clear D. This CDR3 contains 11 residues. The ends were cut back, 9 bases at V and 8 bases at J, with 13 bases in the middle. CDR3 DNA: TGTGCCAGTTCCCTTGGCCACGGCTACACCTTC. Translating it yields CASSLGHGYTF.

V usage is TRBV3-1 (or the pseudogene TRBV3-2) and J usage is TRBJ1-1; D possibly corresponds to TRBD1 (5 bases). V lost 6 bases and J 7 bases, leaving 15 bases between the germline ends. Germline values: CDR1 LGHDT, CDR2 YNNKEL (reference sequence). The CDR3 is 13 amino acids. CDR3 amino acids: CASSPRGGSEAFF. Here the CDR3 DNA reads TGTGCCAGCAGTCCCCGGGGGGGAAGTGAAGCTTTCTTT.

The chain joins TRBV5-6 to TRBJ1-2; 7 bases line up with TRBD1. The germline CDR1 and CDR2 sequences are SGHDT and YYEEEE. The CDR3 totals 15 residues. V shed 4 bases and J 7 bases; nucleotides not matched to a gene: 13. The CDR3 sequence: CASSRPRPPGGGYTF. CDR3 DNA: TGTGCCAGCAGCCGCCCGCGGCCCCCAGGGGGTGGCTACACCTTC. The full variable domain, rest sourced from reference TRBV5-6 and TRBJ1-2, is DAGVTQSPTHLIKTRGQQVTLRCSPKSGHDTVSWYQQALGQGPQFIFQYYEEEERQRGNFPDRFSGHQFPNYSSELNVNALLLGDSALYLCASSRPRPPGGGYTFGSGTRLTVV.

The chain uses TRBV13 and TRBJ2-7, with TRBD1 matching over 9 bases. Germline CDR1 is PRHDT and CDR2 is FYEKMQ (reference sequence). The CDR3 contains 15 residues. The V and J ends lost 5 bases and 7 bases, in that order; junction bases with no gene match: 12. Here the CDR3 reads CASSNPGQGLWEQYF. The DNA of the CDR3 is TGTGCCAGCAGCAACCCGGGACAGGGATTATGGGAGCAGTACTTC.

This chain uses TRBV19 with TRBJ1-1; D is undetermined. The CDR3 consists of 13 residues. Germline CDR1 LNHDA, CDR2 SQIVND (reference sequence). V lost 8 bases, J lost 0 bases, and 10 bases lay in between. Written as DNA, the CDR3 is TGTGCCAGTGCCAGACACGTGAACACTGAAGCTTTCTTT. As protein: CASARHVNTEAFF.

For this clone: This sample also contains other DNA sequences that code for the same CDR3. The chain combines TRBV7-2 with TRBJ1-6, with D hard to call. The ends were cut back, 3 bases at V and 4 bases at J, with 7 bases in the middle. The CDR3 has 14 amino acids. CDR1 and CDR2 from the germline V gene are SGHTA and FQGNSA. The CDR3 nucleotides are TGTGCCAGCAGCTTTGGAGGGTATAATTCACCCCTCCACTTT. Translating it yields CASSFGGYNSPLHF.

The rearrangement uses TRBV7-2 and TRBJ2-3, with D maybe TRBD1 (5 bases). The V gene's germline CDR1 is SGHTA and CDR2 FQGNSA. Trimming took 1 base from V and 5 from J, leaving 16 bases between them. The CDR3 extends over 16 amino acids. CDR3 nucleotides: TGTGCCAGCAGCTTAGAGCCAGGGCAGTATCAAGATACGCAGTATTTT. Its protein is CASSLEPGQYQDTQYF.

This clone was counted a few times. CDR3 residues: CASREGTGETQYF. The CDR3 DNA follows: TGTGCCAGCAGGGAGGGGACAGGGGAGACCCAGTACTTC. The V gene is TRBV2, the J gene TRBJ2-5; 9 bases line up with TRBD1. The length of the CDR3 is 13 residues. J lost 5 bases, V lost 6 bases, and 4 bases had no gene match. Germline loops: CDR1 SNHLY, CDR2 FYNNEI.

V is TRBV21-1 and J is TRBJ1-1; the DNA was not compared with TRBD1, the D call given in the table. TRBV21-1 is recorded as a pseudogene. This CDR3 has 17 residues. In DNA, the CDR3 is TGTGCCAGCAGCCCCGGGACAGGGAGAGTACGAAGGGCTGAAGCTTTCTTT. It is translated as CASSPGTGRVRRAEAFF.

The genes are TRBV5-1 and TRBJ2-1, with D possibly TRBD1 on 6 matching bases. V lost 0 bases and J lost 6, with 13 bases in between. This CDR3 has 15 amino acids. Looked up from germline, CDR1 is SGHRS and CDR2 is YFSETQ. The CDR3 protein is CASSLGQGNSNEQFF. The CDR3 nucleotides are TGCGCCAGCAGCTTGGGTCAGGGGAACTCCAATGAGCAGTTCTTC.

The chain couples TRBV3-1 (or the pseudogene TRBV3-2) to TRBJ1-2, with D perhaps matching TRBD1 (6 bases). Germline V gene sequence: CDR1 LGHDT, CDR2 YNNKEL (reference sequence). This CDR3 comprises 17 residues. The V and J ends lost 1 base and 4 bases respectively, with 19 bases between them. The CDR3 nucleotides are TGTGCCAGCAGCCAAGTCGGTGGGGGGGGCGCTGCCTATGGCTACACCTTC. It codes for CASSQVGGGGAAYGYTF.

The rearrangement joins TRBV12-5 to TRBJ2-1; D perhaps matches TRBD1 (5 bases). Germline CDR1 and CDR2: LGHNT and FRNRAP. CDR3 length equals 20 residues. The germline V and J ends were trimmed by 1 base and 0 bases, with 22 bases remaining between them. Here the CDR3 reads CASGLASPKTDLSSYNEQFF. The DNA for the CDR3 is TGTGCTAGTGGTTTGGCCAGCCCTAAGACAGACCTTAGCTCCTACAATGAGCAGTTCTTC.

The chain recombines TRBV4-3 with TRBJ1-2, with 9 bases lining up with TRBD1. J lost 5 bases, V lost 4 bases, and 5 bases had no gene match. The CDR3 totals 14 residues. Germline assignment: CDR1 LGHNA and CDR2 YSLEER. For the CDR3, the DNA is TGCGCCAGCAGCCCGGGGACAGGGTTTTATGGCTACACCTTC. This codes for CASSPGTGFYGYTF.

This chain connects TRBV27 to TRBJ2-1; 14 nucleotides align to TRBD2. There are 19 residues in the CDR3. Germline CDR1 and CDR2: MNHEY and SMNVEV (reference sequence). The trim removed 5 bases at V and 0 bases at J, leaving 9 bases unmatched. The CDR3 loop reads CASSPLGLAGGSSYNEQFF. The CDR3 DNA is TGTGCCAGCAGTCCCTTAGGACTAGCGGGGGGTAGCTCCTACAATGAGCAGTTCTTC.

This clone was recorded only once. The sample carries other DNA sequences with the same CDR3. The genes are TRBV5-1 and TRBJ2-3; 7 nucleotides line up with TRBD2. The CDR3 has 14 amino acids. Germline CDR1 SGHRS, CDR2 YFSETQ. V lost 0 bases to trimming and J lost 3 bases; unmatched junction nucleotides: 1. CDR3 sequence reads: CASSLAGGTDTQYF. As DNA, the CDR3 is TGCGCCAGCAGCTTGGCCGGGGGGACAGATACGCAGTATTTT.

The chain couples TRBV27 to TRBJ1-1, with D perhaps TRBD1 (5 bases). The CDR3 is 12 amino acids. Germline CDR1 is MNHEY and CDR2 is SMNVEV (reference sequence). V lost 5 bases and J 5 bases, leaving 9 bases between the germline ends. The CDR3 sequence: CASSTQGTEAFF. As DNA, the CDR3 is TGTGCCAGCAGTACCCAGGGAACTGAAGCTTTCTTT.

J is TRBJ2-3 and V is TRBV2; a weak D match, TRBD2 (5 bases). Deletions cut 6 bases from V and 0 bases from J, with 25 bases between. CDR3 length: 19 residues. The V gene's germline CDR1 is SNHLY and CDR2 FYNNEI. Here the CDR3 DNA reads TGTGCCAGCAGGCCTGTCGTGGTAGCGAGAGAAGTTAGCACAGATACGCAGTATTTT. This codes for CASRPVVVAREVSTDTQYF.